This TCR beta chain derives from a study of T cell responses to AZD1222 COVID-19 vaccine. Study-wide findings and caveats: Recipients of two AZD1222 doses showed rising Spike-specific TCR breadth and depth. Repertoire collection took place solely once the T cell response had peaked.

CDR3 length equals 15 residues. Trimming removed 2 bases from V and 1 base from J, with 8 bases in between. Germline V gene data show CDR1 as KGHSH and CDR2 as LQKENI. A remark on this clone: The antigen is undetermined.

This table comes from immunoSEQ multiplex PCR, and its TCRdb copy is limited to in-frame clones, with some not included. The sample contains under 150,000 clones, 75% to 95% of which appear only once. The specimen was peripheral blood, collected on day 0 of AZD1222 vaccination. The chain uses TRBV18 and TRBJ2-2; D possibly corresponds to TRBD1 (5 bases). The sequence was collected from an adult in good health. In DNA form, the CDR3 reads TGTGCCAGCTCACCATGGCAGGGGAACACCGGGGAGCTGTTTTTT. Its translation: CASSPWQGNTGELFF.